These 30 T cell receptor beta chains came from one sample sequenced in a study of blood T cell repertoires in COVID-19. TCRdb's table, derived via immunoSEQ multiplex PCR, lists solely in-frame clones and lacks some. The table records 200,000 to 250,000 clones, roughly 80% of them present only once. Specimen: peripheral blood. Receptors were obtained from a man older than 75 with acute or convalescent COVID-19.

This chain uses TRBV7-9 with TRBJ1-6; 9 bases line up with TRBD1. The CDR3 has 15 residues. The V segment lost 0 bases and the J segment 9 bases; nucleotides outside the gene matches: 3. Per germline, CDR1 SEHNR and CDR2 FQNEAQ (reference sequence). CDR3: CASSLAATGGSPLHF. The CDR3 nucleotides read TGTGCCAGCAGCTTAGCAGCGACAGGGGGTTCACCCCTCCACTTT.

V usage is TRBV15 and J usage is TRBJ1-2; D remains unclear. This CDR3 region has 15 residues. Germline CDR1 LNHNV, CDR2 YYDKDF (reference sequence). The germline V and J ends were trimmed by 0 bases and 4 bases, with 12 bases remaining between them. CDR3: CATSRDLGRGYGYTF. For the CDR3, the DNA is TGTGCCACCAGCAGAGATCTCGGGAGAGGCTATGGCTACACCTTC. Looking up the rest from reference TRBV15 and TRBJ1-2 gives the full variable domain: DAMVIQNPRYQVTQFGKPVTLSCSQTLNHNVMYWYQQKSSQAPKLLFHYYDKDFNNEADTPDNFQSRRPNTSFCFLDIRSPGLGDTAMYLCATSRDLGRGYGYTFGSGTRLTVV.

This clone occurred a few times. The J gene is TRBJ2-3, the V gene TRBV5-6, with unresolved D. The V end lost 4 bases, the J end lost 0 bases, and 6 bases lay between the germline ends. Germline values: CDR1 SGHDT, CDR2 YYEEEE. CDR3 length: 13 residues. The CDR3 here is CASSRGSTDTQYF. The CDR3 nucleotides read TGTGCCAGCAGCCGTGGCAGCACAGATACGCAGTATTTT.

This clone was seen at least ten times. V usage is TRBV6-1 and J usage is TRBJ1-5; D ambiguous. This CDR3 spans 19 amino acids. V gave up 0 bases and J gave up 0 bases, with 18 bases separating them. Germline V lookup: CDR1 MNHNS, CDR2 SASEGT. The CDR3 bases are TGTGCCAGCAGTGAAGCCTTACGCCGGGGAGGGATTAGCAATCAGCCCCAGCATTTT. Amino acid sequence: CASSEALRRGGISNQPQHF.

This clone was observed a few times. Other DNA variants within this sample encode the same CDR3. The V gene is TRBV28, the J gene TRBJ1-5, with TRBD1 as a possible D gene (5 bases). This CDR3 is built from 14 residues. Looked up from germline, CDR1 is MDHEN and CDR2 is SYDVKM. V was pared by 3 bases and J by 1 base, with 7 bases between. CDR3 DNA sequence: TGTGCCAGCAGTTTGGGGGGGAGCAATCAGCCCCAGCATTTT. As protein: CASSLGGSNQPQHF.

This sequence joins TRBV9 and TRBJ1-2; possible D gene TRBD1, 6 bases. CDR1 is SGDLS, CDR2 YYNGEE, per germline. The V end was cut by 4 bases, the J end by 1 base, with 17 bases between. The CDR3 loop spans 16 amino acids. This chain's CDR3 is CASSPLGGGLNYGYTF. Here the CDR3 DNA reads TGTGCCAGCAGCCCACTGGGGGGGGGCCTTAACTATGGCTACACCTTC.

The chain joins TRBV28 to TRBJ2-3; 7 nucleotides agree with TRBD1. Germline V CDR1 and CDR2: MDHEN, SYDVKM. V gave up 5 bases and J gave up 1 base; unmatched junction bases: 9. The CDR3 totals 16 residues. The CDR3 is CASSPPRQGGTDTQYF. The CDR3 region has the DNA TGTGCCAGCAGTCCCCCCCGACAGGGCGGCACAGATACGCAGTATTTT.

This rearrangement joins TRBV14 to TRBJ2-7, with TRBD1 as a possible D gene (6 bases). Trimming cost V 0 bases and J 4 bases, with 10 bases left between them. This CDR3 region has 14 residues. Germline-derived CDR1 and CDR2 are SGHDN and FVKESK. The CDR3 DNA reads TGTGCCAGCAGCCAAGACTACAGGGATTACGAGCAGTACTTC. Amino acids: CASSQDYRDYEQYF.

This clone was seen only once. This CDR3 is CASSLGDINQPQHF. The CDR3 DNA is TGTGCCAGCAGCTTAGGGGACATCAATCAGCCCCAGCATTTT. The chain uses TRBV7-8 and TRBJ1-5, with TRBD1 as a possible D gene (6 bases). The V end lost 1 base, the J end lost 3 bases, and 7 bases lay between the germline ends. CDR1 SGHVS and CDR2 FQNEAQ come from the germline V gene. This CDR3 has 14 amino acids.

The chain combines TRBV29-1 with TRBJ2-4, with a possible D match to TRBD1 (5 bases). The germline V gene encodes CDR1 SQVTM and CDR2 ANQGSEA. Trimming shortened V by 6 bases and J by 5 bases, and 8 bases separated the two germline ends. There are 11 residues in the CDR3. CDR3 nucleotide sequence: TGCAGCGTGGACATTGAAAACATTCAGTACTTC. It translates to CSVDIENIQYF.

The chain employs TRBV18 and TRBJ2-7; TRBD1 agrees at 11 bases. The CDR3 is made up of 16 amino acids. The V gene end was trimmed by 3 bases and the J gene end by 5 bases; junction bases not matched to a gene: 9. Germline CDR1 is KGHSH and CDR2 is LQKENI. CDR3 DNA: TGTGCCAGCTCACCTACAATCGGGACAGGGGGGAACGAGCAGTACTTC. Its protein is CASSPTIGTGGNEQYF.

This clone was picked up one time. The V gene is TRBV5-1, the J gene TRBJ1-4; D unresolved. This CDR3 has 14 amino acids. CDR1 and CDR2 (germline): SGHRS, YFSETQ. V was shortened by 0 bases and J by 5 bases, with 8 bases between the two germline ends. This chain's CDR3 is CASSLGSGNEKLFF. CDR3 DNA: TGCGCCAGCAGCTTGGGGTCCGGGAATGAAAAACTGTTTTTT.

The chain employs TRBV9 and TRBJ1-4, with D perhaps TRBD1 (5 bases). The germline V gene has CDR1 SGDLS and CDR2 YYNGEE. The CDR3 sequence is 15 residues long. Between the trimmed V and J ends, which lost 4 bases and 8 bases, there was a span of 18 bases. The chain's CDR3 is CASSPLGLEEEKLFF. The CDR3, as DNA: TGTGCCAGCAGCCCCTTGGGACTTGAGGAGGAAAAACTGTTTTTT. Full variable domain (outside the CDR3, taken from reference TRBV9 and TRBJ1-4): DSGVTQTPKHLITATGQRVTLRCSPRSGDLSVYWYQQSLDQGLQFLIQYYNGEERAKGNILERFSAQQFPDLHSELNLSSLELGDSALYFCASSPLGLEEEKLFFGSGTQLSVL.

CDR3 sequence (DNA): TGTGCCAGCAGCCCAAGGGTTGAGGGAAATGGCTACACCTTC. Translated, it gives CASSPRVEGNGYTF. The V call is TRBV7-9, the J call TRBJ1-2; D gene unclear. The V end lost 5 bases, the J end lost 6 bases, and 16 bases lay between the germline ends. The CDR3 contains 14 residues. CDR1 and CDR2 (germline): SEHNR, FQNEAQ (reference sequence).

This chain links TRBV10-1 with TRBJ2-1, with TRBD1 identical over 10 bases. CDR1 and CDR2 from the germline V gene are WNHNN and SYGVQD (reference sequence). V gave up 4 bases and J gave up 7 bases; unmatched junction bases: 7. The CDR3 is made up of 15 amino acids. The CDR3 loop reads CASSVSGQGRNEQFF. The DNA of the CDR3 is TGCGCCAGCAGTGTATCGGGACAGGGGAGAAATGAGCAGTTCTTC.

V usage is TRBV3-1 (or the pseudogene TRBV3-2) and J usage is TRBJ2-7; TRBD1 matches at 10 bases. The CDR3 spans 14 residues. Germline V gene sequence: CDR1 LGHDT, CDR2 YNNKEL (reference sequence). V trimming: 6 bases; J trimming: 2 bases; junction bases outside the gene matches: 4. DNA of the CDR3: TGTGCCAGCAGGCGGGGGACAGGGGCCTACGAGCAGTACTTC. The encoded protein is CASRRGTGAYEQYF.

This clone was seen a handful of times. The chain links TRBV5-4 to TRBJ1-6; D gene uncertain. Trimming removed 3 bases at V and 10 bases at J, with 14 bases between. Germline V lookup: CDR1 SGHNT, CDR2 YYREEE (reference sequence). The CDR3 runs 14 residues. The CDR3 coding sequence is TGTGCCAGCAGCTCCGACCTCGGAGCGTCACCCCTCCACTTT. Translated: CASSSDLGASPLHF.

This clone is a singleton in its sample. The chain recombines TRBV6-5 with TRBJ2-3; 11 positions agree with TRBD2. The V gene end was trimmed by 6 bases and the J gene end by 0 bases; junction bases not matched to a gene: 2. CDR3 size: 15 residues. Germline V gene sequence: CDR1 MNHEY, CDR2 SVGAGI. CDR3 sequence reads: CASRRTSGSTDTQYF. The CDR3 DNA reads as TGTGCCAGCAGACGGACTAGCGGGAGCACAGATACGCAGTATTTT.

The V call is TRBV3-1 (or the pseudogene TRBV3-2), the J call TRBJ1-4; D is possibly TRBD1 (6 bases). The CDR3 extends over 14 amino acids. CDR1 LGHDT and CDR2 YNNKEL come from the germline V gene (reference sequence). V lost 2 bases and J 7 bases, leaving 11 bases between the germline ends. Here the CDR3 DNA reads TGTGCCAGCAGCCAAAACAGGGTCGGTGAAAAACTGTTTTTT. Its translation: CASSQNRVGEKLFF.

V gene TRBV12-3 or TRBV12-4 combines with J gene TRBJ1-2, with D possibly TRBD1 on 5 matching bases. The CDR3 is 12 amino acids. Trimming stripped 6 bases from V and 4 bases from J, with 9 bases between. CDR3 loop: CASSPGVYGYTF. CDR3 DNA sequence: TGTGCCAGCAGCCCGGGGGTCTATGGCTACACCTTC.

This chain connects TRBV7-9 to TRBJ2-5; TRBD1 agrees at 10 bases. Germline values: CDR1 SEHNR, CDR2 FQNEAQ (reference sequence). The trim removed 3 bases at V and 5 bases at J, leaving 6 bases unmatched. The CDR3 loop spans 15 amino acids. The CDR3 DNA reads TGTGCCAGCAGCTTCTGGACAGGGGGAGAGGAGACCCAGTACTTC. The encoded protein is CASSFWTGGEETQYF.

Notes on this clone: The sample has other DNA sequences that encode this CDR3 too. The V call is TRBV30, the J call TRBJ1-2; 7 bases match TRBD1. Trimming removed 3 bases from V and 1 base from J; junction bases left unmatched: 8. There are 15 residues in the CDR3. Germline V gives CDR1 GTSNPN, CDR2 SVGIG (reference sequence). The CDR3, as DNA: TGTGCCTGGAGCGACGGGCAGGGGGGTAACTATGGCTACACCTTC. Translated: CAWSDGQGGNYGYTF.

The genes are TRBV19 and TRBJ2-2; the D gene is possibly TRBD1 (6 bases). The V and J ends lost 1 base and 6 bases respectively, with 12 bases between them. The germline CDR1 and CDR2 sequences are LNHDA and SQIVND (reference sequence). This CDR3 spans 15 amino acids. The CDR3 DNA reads TGTGCCAGTAGTATAGTATTGGGGGCCGCCGGGGAGCTGTTTTTT. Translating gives CASSIVLGAAGELFF.

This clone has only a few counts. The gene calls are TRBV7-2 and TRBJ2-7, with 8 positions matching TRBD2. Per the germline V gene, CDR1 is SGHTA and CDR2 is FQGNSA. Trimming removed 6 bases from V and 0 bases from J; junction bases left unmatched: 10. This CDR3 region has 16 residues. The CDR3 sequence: CASRAPGREVSYEQYF. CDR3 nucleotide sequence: TGTGCCAGCAGAGCCCCTGGGCGGGAGGTCTCCTACGAGCAGTACTTC.

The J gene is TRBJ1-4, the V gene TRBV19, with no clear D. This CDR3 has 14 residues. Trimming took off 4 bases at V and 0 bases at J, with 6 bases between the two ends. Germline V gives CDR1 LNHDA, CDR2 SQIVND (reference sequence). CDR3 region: CASSTPATNEKLFF. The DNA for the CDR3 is TGTGCCAGTAGTACGCCAGCAACTAATGAAAAACTGTTTTTT.

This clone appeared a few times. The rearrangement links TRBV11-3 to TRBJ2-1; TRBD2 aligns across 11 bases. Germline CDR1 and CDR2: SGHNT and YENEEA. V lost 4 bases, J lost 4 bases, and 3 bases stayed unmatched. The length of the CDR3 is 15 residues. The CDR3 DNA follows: TGTGCCAGCAGCTCTAGCGGGGGGCCGTACAATGAGCAGTTCTTC. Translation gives CASSSSGGPYNEQFF. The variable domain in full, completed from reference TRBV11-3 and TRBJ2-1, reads EAGVVQSPRYKIIEKKQPVAFWCNPISGHNTLYWYLQNLGQGPELLIRYENEEAVDDSQLPKDRFSAERLKGVDSTLKIQPAELGDSAVYLCASSSSGGPYNEQFFGPGTRLTVL.

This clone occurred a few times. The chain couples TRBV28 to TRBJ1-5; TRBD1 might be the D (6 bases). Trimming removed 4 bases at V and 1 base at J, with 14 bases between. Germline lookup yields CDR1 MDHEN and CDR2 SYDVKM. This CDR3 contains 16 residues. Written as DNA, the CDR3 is TGTGCCAGCAGTTCGAGGGTCAGGGGAAGCAATCAGCCCCAGCATTTT. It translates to CASSSRVRGSNQPQHF. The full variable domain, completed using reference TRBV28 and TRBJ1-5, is DVKVTQSSRYLVKRTGEKVFLECVQDMDHENMFWYRQDPGLGLRLIYFSYDVKMKEKGDIPEGYSVSREKKERFSLILESASTNQTSMYLCASSSRVRGSNQPQHFGDGTRLSIL.

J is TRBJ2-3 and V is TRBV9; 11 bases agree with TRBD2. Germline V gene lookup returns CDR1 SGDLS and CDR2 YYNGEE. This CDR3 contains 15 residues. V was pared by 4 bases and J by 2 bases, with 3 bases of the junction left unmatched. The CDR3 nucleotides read TGTGCCAGCAGCTTGGGACTAGCGGTCACAGATACGCAGTATTTT. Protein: CASSLGLAVTDTQYF.

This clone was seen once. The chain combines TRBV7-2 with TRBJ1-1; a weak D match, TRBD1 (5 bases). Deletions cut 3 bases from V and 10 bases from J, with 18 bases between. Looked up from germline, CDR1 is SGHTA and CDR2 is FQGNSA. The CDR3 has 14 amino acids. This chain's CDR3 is CASSLGLTGSRAFF. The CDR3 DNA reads TGTGCCAGCAGCTTGGGTCTTACAGGCTCCCGAGCTTTCTTT. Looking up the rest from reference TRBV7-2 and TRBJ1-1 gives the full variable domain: GAGVSQSPSNKVTEKGKDVELRCDPISGHTALYWYRQSLGQGLEFLIYFQGNSAPDKSGLPSDRFSAERTGGSVSTLTIQRTQQEDSAVYLCASSLGLTGSRAFFGQGTRLTVV.

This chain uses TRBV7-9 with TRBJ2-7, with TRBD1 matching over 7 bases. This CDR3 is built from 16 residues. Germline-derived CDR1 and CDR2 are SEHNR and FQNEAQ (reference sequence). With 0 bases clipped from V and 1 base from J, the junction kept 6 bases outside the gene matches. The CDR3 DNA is TGTGCCAGCAGCTTAGCCAGTTGGGGACAGTCCTACGAGCAGTACTTC. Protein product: CASSLASWGQSYEQYF.